This T cell receptor beta chain was found in a study of blood T cell repertoires in COVID-19. On the study more broadly: PBMCs, B-cell-depleted T cells, or T cells were the source of the cDNA or gDNA that made up the material.

Cohort assignment relied on participant-reported clinical history. In the authors' methods: Quantification of nucleated cells was approximated via reference gene primer amplification. Repertoires were generated with immunoSEQ multiplex PCR, while TCRdb's copy carries only in-frame clones and drops some. V and J calls and clone size come straight from that table; D and trimming were deduced from the DNA. The sample comprises around 430,000 clones, around nine tenths of which are singletons, and 10% rests with the top ten. This CDR3 is 13 amino acids long. Trimming shortened V by 5 bases and J by 4 bases, and 9 bases separated the two germline ends. CDR1 is MNHEY and CDR2 is SMNVEV in the germline V gene (reference sequence).

V usage is TRBV27 and J usage is TRBJ1-3; D may be TRBD1 (5 bases). The TCR comes from a woman aged 50 to 60 who had recovered from COVID-19. Sequencing was performed on PBMCs or T cells enriched from blood (not recorded which). This chain's CDR3 is CASSPRQGNTIYF. The CDR3 bases are TGTGCCAGCAGTCCCCGACAGGGAAACACCATATATTTT.